The 22 T cell receptor beta chains in this list originate from one sample, sequenced in a study of prognosis after radiotherapy for stage I lung cancer. Researchers used two-round multiplex PCR to amplify TCR beta CDR3 starting from genomic DNA. The use of primers specific to each TRBV and TRBJ gene characterized first-round PCR. MiXCR, applied by TCRdb to the multiplex PCR reads, yields one record per CDR3 protein. This sample has about 14,000 distinct CDR3 sequences, with 45% to 55% found just once. The sequencing here drew on PBMCs, taken before or after stereotactic body radiation therapy (not recorded which). These receptors were obtained from a donor over 45 with non-small cell lung cancer.

This sequence joins TRBV9 and TRBJ2-3; TRBD1 or TRBD2 may be the D gene (6 bases each). Looked up from germline, CDR1 is SGDLS and CDR2 is YYNGEE. The CDR3 has 15 residues. The V end lost 7 bases, the J end lost 0 bases, and 15 bases lay between the germline ends. The CDR3 loop reads CASGGRGASTDTQYF. CDR3 DNA sequence: TGTGCCAGCGGCGGTAGGGGGGCTAGCACAGATACGCAGTATTTT. The full variable domain, rest sourced from reference TRBV9 and TRBJ2-3, is DSGVTQTPKHLITATGQRVTLRCSPRSGDLSVYWYQQSLDQGLQFLIQYYNGEERAKGNILERFSAQQFPDLHSELNLSSLELGDSALYFCASGGRGASTDTQYFGPGTRLTVL.

V and J are TRBV27 and TRBJ1-2, with TRBD1 identical over 9 bases. Germline trimming cut 5 bases from V and 9 bases from J; bases unmatched to any gene: 4. In germline, CDR1 is MNHEY, CDR2 SMNVEV (reference sequence). The CDR3 sequence is 12 residues long. CDR3 DNA sequence: TGTGCCAGCAGTCTCGGGACAGGGAGCTACACCTTC. It is translated as CASSLGTGSYTF.

This clonotype showed up just once. The CDR3 loop is CASSLQGNGYTF. As DNA, the CDR3 is TGTGCCAGCAGCTTACAGGGGAACGGCTACACCTTC. The chain carries TRBV11-3 and TRBJ1-2; D possibly corresponds to TRBD1 (6 bases). The ends were cut back, 2 bases at V and 8 bases at J, with 9 bases in the middle. Germline-derived CDR1 and CDR2 are SGHNT and YENEEA. This CDR3 has 12 amino acids.

This chain uses TRBV11-2 with TRBJ2-7; 8 bases map to TRBD1. The CDR3 covers 15 residues. Germline CDR1 is SGHAT and CDR2 is FQNNGV. V trimming: 4 bases; J trimming: 1 base; junction bases outside the gene matches: 6. CDR3 coding DNA: TGTGCCAGCAGCTGGGGACAGGCTGGATCCTACGAGCAGTACTTC. It is translated as CASSWGQAGSYEQYF.

The rearrangement links TRBV28 to TRBJ2-7; a weak D match, TRBD2 (6 bases). Germline V gene sequence: CDR1 MDHEN, CDR2 SYDVKM. The length of the CDR3 is 14 residues. V was trimmed by 1 base and J by 3 bases, leaving 10 bases between them. CDR3 in DNA: TGTGCCAGCAGTTTATCTGGGGGGATCTACGAGCAGTACTTC. It codes for CASSLSGGIYEQYF.

The sample holds many counts of this clonotype. This chain connects TRBV18 to TRBJ1-1, with D possibly matching TRBD1 (5 bases). This CDR3 contains 15 residues. Trimming cost V 5 bases and J 1 base, with 14 bases left between them. Germline assignment: CDR1 KGHSH and CDR2 LQKENI. CDR3 protein: CASSDSKTANTEAFF. The CDR3 nucleotides read TGTGCCAGCTCAGACTCCAAGACAGCGAACACTGAAGCTTTCTTT. The complete variable domain, with remaining parts taken from reference TRBV18 and TRBJ1-1, reads NAGVMQNPRHLVRRRGQEARLRCSPMKGHSHVYWYRQLPEEGLKFMVYLQKENIIDESGMPKERFSAEFPKEGPSILRIQQVVRGDSAAYFCASSDSKTANTEAFFGQGTRLTVV.

Turning to this clonotype: A read error may produce the germline difference seen at one junction end. V usage is TRBV6-1 and J usage is TRBJ2-2, with 10 positions matching TRBD1. Per germline, CDR1 MNHNS and CDR2 SASEGT. CDR3 length equals 15 residues. Here the CDR3 reads CASTGGTGDTRDLFF. The CDR3 nucleotides are TGTGCCAGCACAGGGGGGACAGGGGACACCAGGGATCTGTTTTTT.

Of note for this clonotype: At one of its ends the junction is not consistent with the germline gene, which may arise from a read error. The chain links TRBV30 to TRBJ1-6; TRBD1 agrees at 8 bases. Per germline, CDR1 GTSNPN and CDR2 SVGIG (reference sequence). The CDR3 is 17 residues long. CDR3 nucleotide sequence: TGTGCCTGGAGTGCGGGGACAGGCTTGAAGGCCGCGGGGTCGTCGCAATTT. It codes for CAWSAGTGLKAAGSSQF.

As for this clonotype: This clone may be a read error of a much larger clone one base away. The chain uses TRBV12-3 or TRBV12-4 and TRBJ2-5; TRBD1 agrees at 8 bases. The length of the CDR3 is 15 residues. The CDR3 nucleotides are TGTTCCAGCAGTCCACGTGGACAGGGCCTTGGGACCCAGTACTTC. Its protein product is CSSSPRGQGLGTQYF.

This clonotype came up many times. The chain carries TRBV20-1 and TRBJ2-2, with TRBD1 matching over 8 bases. Germline CDR1 DFQATT, CDR2 SNEGSKA (reference sequence). The junction had 9 bases not matched to a gene; V was cut back by 2 bases and J by 7 bases. The CDR3 is 15 amino acids. The CDR3 coding sequence is TGCAGTGCTAGATCTCCCCAGGGGGCAGGCGGGGAGCTGTTTTTT. This codes for CSARSPQGAGGELFF.

As DNA, the CDR3 is TGTGCCAGCAGCTTAAGGGGATCTAACTATGGCTACACCTTC. Protein sequence: CASSLRGSNYGYTF. The chain links TRBV7-8 to TRBJ1-2, with a tentative D call TRBD1 (5 bases). This CDR3 region has 14 residues. V lost 2 bases and J lost 0, with 7 bases in between. Germline V CDR1 and CDR2: SGHVS, FQNEAQ.

Within the sample, this clonotype is medium-sized. The V gene is TRBV28, the J gene TRBJ2-7; 7 bases agree with TRBD1. J lost 2 bases, V lost 4 bases, and 2 bases had no gene match. CDR1 and CDR2 from the germline V gene are MDHEN and SYDVKM. CDR3 length: 13 residues. The chain's CDR3 is CASSYRGPYEQYF. The CDR3 DNA reads as TGTGCCAGCAGTTACAGGGGCCCCTACGAGCAGTACTTC.

The J gene is TRBJ2-7, the V gene TRBV20-1, with 9 bases lining up with TRBD2. Germline assignment: CDR1 DFQATT and CDR2 SNEGSKA (reference sequence). Trimming at V came to 7 bases and at J to 2 bases, leaving 6 bases not matched to a gene. This CDR3 is built from 13 residues. The CDR3 sequence is CSVSASGTYEQYF. The CDR3 DNA reads TGCAGTGTTTCCGCTAGCGGGACCTACGAGCAGTACTTC.

Note on this clonotype: This likely came from a read error, as a far larger clone is one base away. V usage is TRBV6-4 and J usage is TRBJ1-5; TRBD1 might be the D (5 bases). CDR3 length equals 16 residues. V shed 6 bases and J shed 1 base, with 16 bases lying between them. The germline CDR1 and CDR2 sequences are MRHNA and SNTAGT. CDR3 sequence: CASSYPGRHSNQPQHF. The CDR3 nucleotides read TGTGCCAGCAGCTATCCGGGACGCCACAGCAATCAGCCCCAGCATTTT.

This clonotype showed up just once. V usage is TRBV20-1 and J usage is TRBJ2-1, with D unresolved. From germline, CDR1 is DFQATT and CDR2 SNEGSKA (reference sequence). Trimming left V 0 bases short and J 6 bases short, with 18 bases between. The CDR3 has 16 residues. The chain's CDR3 is CSARDPPDYMSNEQFF. The CDR3 DNA reads TGCAGTGCTAGAGATCCCCCAGATTACATGTCCAATGAGCAGTTCTTC.

A remark on this clonotype: This likely reflects a read error, since a far larger clone is one base away. The genes are TRBV2 and TRBJ2-6, with D unresolved. The CDR3 covers 16 residues. The V and J ends lost 5 bases and 2 bases respectively, with 13 bases between them. In germline, CDR1 is SNHLY, CDR2 FYNNEI. The CDR3 DNA sequence: TGTGCCAGCAGTCCCCCCTCATGGGCTGGGGCCAACGTCCTGACTTTC. Translating it yields CASSPPSWAGANVLTF.

This CDR3 is CSAPEGQGDQPQHF. The CDR3 coding sequence is TGCAGTGCCCCCGAAGGACAGGGGGATCAGCCCCAGCATTTT. The chain carries TRBV20-1 and TRBJ1-5; TRBD1 matches 10 bases. Trimming at V came to 6 bases and at J to 5 bases, leaving 7 bases not matched to a gene. CDR3 size: 14 residues. Germline V gene lookup returns CDR1 DFQATT and CDR2 SNEGSKA (reference sequence).

The chain combines TRBV7-9 with TRBJ2-7; 7 bases fit TRBD2. Per the germline V gene, CDR1 is SEHNR and CDR2 is FQNEAQ (reference sequence). This CDR3 region has 14 residues. Losses at the gene ends were 3 bases for V and 7 bases for J; bases not matched to a gene: 9. CDR3 bases: TGTGCCAGCAGCTTGTGGAAAGGGGAGGGAGAGCAGTACTTC. It codes for CASSLWKGEGEQYF.

Many counts were recorded for this clonotype. Mismatch with germline at one junction end may stem from a read error. This chain connects TRBV7-7 to TRBJ2-2, with D possibly matching TRBD1 (7 bases). The CDR3 sequence is 18 residues long. CDR1 is SSHAT, CDR2 FNYEAQ, per germline (reference sequence). CDR3 protein: CASSPGAGGLEQTSELFF. In nucleotides, the CDR3 is TGTGCTAGCAGCCCCGGGGCAGGGGGACTTGAACAGACCTCGGAGCTGTTTTTT.

The J gene is TRBJ1-5, the V gene TRBV6-2 or TRBV6-3; 12 bases are a match to TRBD1. Germline values: CDR1 MNHEY, CDR2 SVGEGT. The V gene end was trimmed by 2 bases and the J gene end by 7 bases; junction bases not matched to a gene: 3. This CDR3 region has 15 residues. The CDR3 loop is CASSYGTGGGQPQHF. DNA of the CDR3: TGTGCCAGCAGTTACGGGACAGGGGGCGGCCAGCCCCAGCATTTT.

Regarding this clonotype: The junction and the germline gene differ at one end; a read error may be behind it. The V and J genes are TRBV6-1 and TRBJ1-5, with 7 bases identical to TRBD1. CDR3 length: 16 amino acids. Germline loops: CDR1 MNHNS, CDR2 SASEGT. The DNA of the CDR3 is TGTGCCAGCAGTGACCAGGGGGAGATTGTGGATCAGCCCCAGAATTTT. Translating it yields CASSDQGEIVDQPQNF.

This clonotype is medium-sized (0.01 to 0.1%) within its sample. This chain joins TRBV29-1 and TRBJ2-7; no firm D call. Germline V gene sequence: CDR1 SQVTM, CDR2 ANQGSEA. Trimming cost V 7 bases and J 3 bases, with 10 bases left between them. This CDR3 is 11 amino acids long. CDR3 DNA sequence: TGCAGCGCGGTTTTGGGCTACGAGCAGTACTTC. It translates to CSAVLGYEQYF.